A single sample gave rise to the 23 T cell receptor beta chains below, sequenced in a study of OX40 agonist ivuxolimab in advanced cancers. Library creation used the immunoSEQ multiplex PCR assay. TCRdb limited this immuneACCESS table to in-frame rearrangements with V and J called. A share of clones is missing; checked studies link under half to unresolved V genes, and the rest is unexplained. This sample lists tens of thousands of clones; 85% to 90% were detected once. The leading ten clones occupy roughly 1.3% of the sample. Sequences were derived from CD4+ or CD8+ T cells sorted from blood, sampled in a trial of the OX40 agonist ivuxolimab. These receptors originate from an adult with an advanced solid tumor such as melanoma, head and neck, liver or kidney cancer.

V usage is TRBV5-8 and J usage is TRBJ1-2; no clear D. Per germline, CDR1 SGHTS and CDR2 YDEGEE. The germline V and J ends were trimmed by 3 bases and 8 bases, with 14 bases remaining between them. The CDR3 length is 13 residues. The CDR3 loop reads CASSSYTTSGYTF. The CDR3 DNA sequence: TGTGCCAGCAGCTCCTACACTACCTCCGGCTACACCTTC.

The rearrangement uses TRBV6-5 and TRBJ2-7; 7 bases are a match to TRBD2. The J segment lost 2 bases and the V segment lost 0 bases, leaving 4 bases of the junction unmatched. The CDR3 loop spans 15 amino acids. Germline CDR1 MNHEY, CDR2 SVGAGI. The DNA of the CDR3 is TGTGCCAGCAGTTACTCGACCGGGACTACCTACGAGCAGTACTTC. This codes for CASSYSTGTTYEQYF.

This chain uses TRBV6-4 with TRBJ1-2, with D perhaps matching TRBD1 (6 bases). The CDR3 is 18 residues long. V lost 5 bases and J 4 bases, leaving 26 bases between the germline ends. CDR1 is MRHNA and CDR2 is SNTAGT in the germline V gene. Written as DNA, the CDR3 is TGTGCCAGCAGTAAGGGGGGTCTTCCGTTGGAGGGTTCCTATGGCTACACCTTC. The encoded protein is CASSKGGLPLEGSYGYTF.

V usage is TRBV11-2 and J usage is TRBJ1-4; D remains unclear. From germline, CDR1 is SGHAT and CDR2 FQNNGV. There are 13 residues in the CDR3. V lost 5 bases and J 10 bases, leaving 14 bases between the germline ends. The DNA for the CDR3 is TGTGCCAGCAGCACCCCGGGAGGACGAAAACTGTTTTTT. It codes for CASSTPGGRKLFF.

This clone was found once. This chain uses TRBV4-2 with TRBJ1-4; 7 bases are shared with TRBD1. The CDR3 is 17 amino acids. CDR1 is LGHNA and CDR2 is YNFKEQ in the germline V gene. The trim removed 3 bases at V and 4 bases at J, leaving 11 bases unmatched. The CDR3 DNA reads TGTGCCAGCAGCCAGACACAGGGGAGAAGGAATAATGAAAAACTGTTTTTT. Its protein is CASSQTQGRRNNEKLFF.

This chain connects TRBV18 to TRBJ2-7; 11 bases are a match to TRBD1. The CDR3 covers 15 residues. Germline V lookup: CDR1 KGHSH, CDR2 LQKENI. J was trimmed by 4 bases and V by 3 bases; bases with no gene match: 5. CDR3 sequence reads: CASSPPDRGQYEQYF. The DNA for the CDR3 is TGTGCCAGCTCACCGCCGGACAGGGGGCAATACGAGCAGTACTTC.

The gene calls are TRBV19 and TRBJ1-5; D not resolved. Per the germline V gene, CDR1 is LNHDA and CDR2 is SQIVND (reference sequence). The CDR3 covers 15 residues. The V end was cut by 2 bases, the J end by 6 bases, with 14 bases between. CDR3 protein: CASSITGIFSQPQHF. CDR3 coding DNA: TGTGCCAGTAGTATAACGGGGATTTTCAGTCAGCCCCAGCATTTT.

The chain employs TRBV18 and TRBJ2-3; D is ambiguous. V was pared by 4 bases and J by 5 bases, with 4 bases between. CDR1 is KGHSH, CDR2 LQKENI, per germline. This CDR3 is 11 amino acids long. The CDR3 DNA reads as TGTGCCAGCTCACGTGAAGATACGCAGTATTTT. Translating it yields CASSREDTQYF.

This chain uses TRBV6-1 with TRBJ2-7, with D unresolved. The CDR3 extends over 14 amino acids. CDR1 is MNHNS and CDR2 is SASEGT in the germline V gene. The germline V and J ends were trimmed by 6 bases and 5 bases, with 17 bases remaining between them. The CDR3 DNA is TGTGCCAGCAGAGAGTCCCGGGCCCAAGACGAGCAGTACTTC. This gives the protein CASRESRAQDEQYF.

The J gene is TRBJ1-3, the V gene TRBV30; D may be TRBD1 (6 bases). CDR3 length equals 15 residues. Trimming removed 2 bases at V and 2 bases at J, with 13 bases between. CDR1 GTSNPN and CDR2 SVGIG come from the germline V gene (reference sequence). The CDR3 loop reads CAWSIYGTTGNTIYF. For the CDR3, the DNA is TGTGCCTGGAGTATATATGGGACAACTGGAAACACCATATATTTT.

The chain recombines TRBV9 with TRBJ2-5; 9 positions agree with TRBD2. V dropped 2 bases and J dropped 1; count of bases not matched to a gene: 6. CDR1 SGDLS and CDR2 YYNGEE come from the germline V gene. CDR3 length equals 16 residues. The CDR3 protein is CASSVLSGGLQETQYF. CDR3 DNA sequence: TGTGCCAGCAGCGTCCTTAGCGGGGGACTCCAAGAGACCCAGTACTTC.

CDR3: CASSPLGQMNTEAFF. In DNA, the CDR3 is TGTGCCAGCAGTCCCCTGGGACAGATGAACACTGAAGCTTTCTTT. V and J are TRBV27 and TRBJ1-1; 7 bases map to TRBD1. Germline values: CDR1 MNHEY, CDR2 SMNVEV (reference sequence). CDR3 length equals 15 residues. V gave up 5 bases and J gave up 0 bases; unmatched junction bases: 6.

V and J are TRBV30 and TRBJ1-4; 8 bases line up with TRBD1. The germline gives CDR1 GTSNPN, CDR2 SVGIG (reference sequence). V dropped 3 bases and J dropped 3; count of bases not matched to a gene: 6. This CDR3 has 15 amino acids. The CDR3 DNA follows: TGTGCCTGGAGCCGAGGACAGGGATCTAATGAAAAACTGTTTTTT. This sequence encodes CAWSRGQGSNEKLFF.

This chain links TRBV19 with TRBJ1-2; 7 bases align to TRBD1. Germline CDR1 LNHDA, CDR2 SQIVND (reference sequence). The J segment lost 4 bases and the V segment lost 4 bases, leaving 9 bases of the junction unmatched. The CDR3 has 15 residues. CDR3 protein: CASSTDTGAVYGYTF. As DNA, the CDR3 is TGTGCCAGTAGTACAGATACAGGGGCAGTCTATGGCTACACCTTC.

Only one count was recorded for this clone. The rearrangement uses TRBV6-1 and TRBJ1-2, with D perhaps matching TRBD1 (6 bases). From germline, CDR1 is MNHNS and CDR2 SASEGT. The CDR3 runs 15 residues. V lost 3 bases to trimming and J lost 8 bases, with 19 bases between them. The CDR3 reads CASSDLLPGVAGYTF. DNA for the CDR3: TGTGCCAGCAGTGACCTGCTTCCAGGGGTGGCGGGCTACACCTTC.

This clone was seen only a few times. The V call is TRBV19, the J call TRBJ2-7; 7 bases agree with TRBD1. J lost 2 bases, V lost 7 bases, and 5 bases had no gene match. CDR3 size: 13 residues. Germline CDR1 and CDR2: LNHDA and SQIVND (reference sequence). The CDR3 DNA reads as TGTGCCAGTAAAAGGACAGGAACCTACGAGCAGTACTTC. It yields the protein CASKRTGTYEQYF.

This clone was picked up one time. The CDR3 nucleotides are TGTGCCAGCAGCCCCAGGGCTGACTATGGCTACACCTTC. Its protein is CASSPRADYGYTF. The V and J genes are TRBV5-4 and TRBJ1-2, with D perhaps matching TRBD1 (5 bases). CDR3 size: 13 residues. V gave up 4 bases and J gave up 3 bases, with 10 bases separating them. Per germline, CDR1 SGHNT and CDR2 YYREEE (reference sequence).

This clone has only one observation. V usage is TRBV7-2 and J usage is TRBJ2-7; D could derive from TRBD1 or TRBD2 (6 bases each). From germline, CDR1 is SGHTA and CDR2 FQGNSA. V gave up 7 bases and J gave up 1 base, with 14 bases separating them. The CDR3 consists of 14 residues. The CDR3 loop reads CASTLTGLSYEQYF. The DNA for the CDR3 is TGTGCCAGCACCCTGACAGGACTATCCTACGAGCAGTACTTC.

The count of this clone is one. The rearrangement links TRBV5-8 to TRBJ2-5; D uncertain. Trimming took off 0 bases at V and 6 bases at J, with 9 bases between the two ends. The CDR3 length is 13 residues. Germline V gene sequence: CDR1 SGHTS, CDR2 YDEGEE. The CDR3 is CASSLGGIQTQYF. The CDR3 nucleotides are TGTGCCAGCAGCTTGGGTGGGATACAGACCCAGTACTTC.

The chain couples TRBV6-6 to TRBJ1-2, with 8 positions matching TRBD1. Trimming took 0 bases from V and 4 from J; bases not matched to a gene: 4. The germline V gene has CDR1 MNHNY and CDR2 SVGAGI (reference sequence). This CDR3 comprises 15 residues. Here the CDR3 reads CASSYSAGGGYGYTF. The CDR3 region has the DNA TGTGCCAGCAGTTACTCGGCAGGGGGCGGCTATGGCTACACCTTC.

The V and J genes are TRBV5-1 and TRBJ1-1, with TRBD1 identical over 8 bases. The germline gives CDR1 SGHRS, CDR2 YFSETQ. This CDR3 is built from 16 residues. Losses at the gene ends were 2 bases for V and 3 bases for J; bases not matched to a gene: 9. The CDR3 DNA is TGCGCCAGCAGCTTCCGACTGACAGGGGATCACACTGAAGCTTTCTTT. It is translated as CASSFRLTGDHTEAFF.

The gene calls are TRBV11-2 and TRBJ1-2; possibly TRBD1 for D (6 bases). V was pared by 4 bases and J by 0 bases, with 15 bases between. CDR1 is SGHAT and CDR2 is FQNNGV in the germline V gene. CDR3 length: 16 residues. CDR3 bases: TGTGCCAGCAGCTCCGCCGGGACACTAGCTAACTATGGCTACACCTTC. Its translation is CASSSAGTLANYGYTF.

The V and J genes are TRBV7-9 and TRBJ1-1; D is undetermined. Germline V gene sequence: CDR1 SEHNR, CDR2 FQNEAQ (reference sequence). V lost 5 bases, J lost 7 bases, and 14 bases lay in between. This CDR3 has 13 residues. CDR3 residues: CASSQKETFEAFF. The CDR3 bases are TGTGCCAGCAGCCAGAAGGAGACCTTTGAAGCTTTCTTT.